This is a list of T cell receptor beta chains from one sample in a study of regulatory T cells in long-lasting Graves disease. Each CDR3 protein gets one entry after TCRdb re-called the multiplex PCR reads with MiXCR. The data hold about 210,000 distinct CDR3 sequences, with 15% to 20% observed a single time. The same sample was also studied in work on T cells in Graves' hyperthyroidism and ophthalmopathy.

The sample here was peripheral blood mononuclear cells (PBMCs), taken at new diagnosis, from a patient treated with antithyroid drugs. The receptors derive from a woman aged 25 to 39 with Graves disease. CDR3s include the opening cysteine and the closing phenylalanine or tryptophan. The D gene is left open where the match is weak. Expanded clones get a size class; other rows say once, few or many, or leave the size out.

D gene: .
V gene: TRBV10-2
clone size: many
J gene: TRBJ2-3
CDR3 protein: CASKLGFTDTQYF
CDR3 DNA: TGCGCCAGCAAACTAGGGTTTACAGATACGCAGTATTTT

D gene: TRBD2
V gene: TRBV9
clone size: many
J gene: TRBJ2-5
CDR3 protein: CASSVAGGPYETQYF
CDR3 DNA: TGTGCCAGCAGCGTAGCGGGAGGGCCCTATGAGACCCAGTACTTC

D gene: TRBD2
V gene: TRBV28
clone size: few
J gene: TRBJ2-7
CDR3 protein: CASSLLPREGEQYF
CDR3 DNA: TGTGCCAGCAGTTTACTCCCCAGGGAGGGCGAGCAGTACTTC

D gene: .
V gene: TRBV2
clone size: many
J gene: TRBJ1-1
CDR3 protein: CASSMAEAFF
CDR3 DNA: TGTGCCAGCAGTATGGCTGAAGCTTTCTTT

D gene: TRBD2
V gene: TRBV12-3/TRBV12-4
clone size: many
J gene: TRBJ2-3
CDR3 protein: CASSWPAGGLDTQYF
CDR3 DNA: TGTGCCAGCAGTTGGCCAGCGGGGGGGCTGGATACGCAGTATTTT

D gene: TRBD2
V gene: TRBV7-9
clone size: few
J gene: TRBJ2-7
CDR3 protein: CASSPPVRLAEIYEQYF
CDR3 DNA: TGTGCCAGCAGCCCCCCGGTGAGGCTAGCGGAAATCTACGAGCAGTACTTC

D gene: TRBD1
V gene: TRBV19
clone size: many
J gene: TRBJ1-5
CDR3 protein: CASSDRDPSNQPQHF
CDR3 DNA: TGTGCCAGTAGTGACAGGGACCCTAGCAATCAGCCCCAGCATTTT

D gene: .
V gene: TRBV30
clone size: many
J gene: TRBJ1-2
CDR3 protein: CAWRAGYGYTF
CDR3 DNA: TGTGCCTGGAGAGCAGGGTATGGCTACACCTTC

D gene: .
V gene: TRBV12-3/TRBV12-4
clone size: many
J gene: TRBJ1-3
CDR3 protein: CASRPTGHSGNTIYF
CDR3 DNA: TGTGCCAGCAGACCCACAGGGCACTCTGGAAACACCATATATTTT

D gene: .
V gene: TRBV28
clone size: many
J gene: TRBJ2-3
CDR3 protein: CASSTLRTDTQYF
CDR3 DNA: TGTGCCAGCAGTACCCTCCGCACAGATACGCAGTATTTT

D gene: TRBD1
V gene: TRBV30
clone size: many
J gene: TRBJ1-1
CDR3 protein: CAWVSRDRLNTEAFF
CDR3 DNA: TGTGCCTGGGTGTCCCGGGACAGGCTGAACACTGAAGCTTTCTTT

D gene: .
V gene: TRBV12-3/TRBV12-4
clone size: many
J gene: TRBJ1-1
CDR3 protein: CASSLNSYTEAFF
CDR3 DNA: TGTGCCAGCAGTTTAAACAGCTACACTGAAGCTTTCTTT

D gene: .
V gene: TRBV27
clone size: many
J gene: TRBJ1-5
CDR3 protein: CASMSTREGIGNQPQHF
CDR3 DNA: TGTGCCAGCATGTCCACACGGGAGGGTATTGGCAATCAGCCCCAGCATTTT

D gene: .
V gene: TRBV7-8
clone size: many
J gene: TRBJ1-6
CDR3 protein: CASSPSSVYNSPLHF
CDR3 DNA: TGTGCCAGCAGCCCTAGCTCGGTTTATAATTCACCCCTCCACTTT

D gene: .
V gene: TRBV12-3/TRBV12-4
clone size: many
J gene: TRBJ1-2
CDR3 protein: CASSLSRGYGYTF
CDR3 DNA: TGTGCCAGCAGTTTATCCAGGGGCTATGGCTACACCTTC

D gene: TRBD1
V gene: TRBV20-1
clone size: many
J gene: TRBJ1-3
CDR3 protein: CSASRDRLLRSGNTIYF
CDR3 DNA: TGCAGTGCTAGCAGGGACAGGCTGCTCCGATCTGGAAACACCATATATTTT

D gene: .
V gene: TRBV29-1
clone size: .
J gene: TRBJ2-1
CDR3 protein: CSVGDFYEQFF
CDR3 DNA: TGCAGCGTTGGGGACTTTTATGAGCAGTTCTTC

D gene: TRBD1
V gene: TRBV4-1
clone size: few
J gene: TRBJ1-5
CDR3 protein: CASSPTGALIQPQHF
CDR3 DNA: TGCGCCAGCAGTCCGACAGGGGCGTTAATTCAGCCCCAGCATTTT

D gene: .
V gene: TRBV12-3/TRBV12-4
clone size: once
J gene: TRBJ2-2
CDR3 protein: CASSFNGPLGELFF
CDR3 DNA: TGTGCCAGCAGTTTTAACGGTCCTTTAGGGGAGCTGTTTTTT

D gene: .
V gene: TRBV12-3/TRBV12-4
clone size: .
J gene: TRBJ1-1
CDR3 protein: CASRLDVVNTEAFF
CDR3 DNA: TGTGCCAGCAGACTCGACGTGGTCAACACTGAAGCTTTCTTT

D gene: TRBD2
V gene: TRBV2
clone size: medium-sized
J gene: TRBJ2-1
CDR3 protein: CASSEAAGGYYNEQFF
CDR3 DNA: TGTGCCAGCAGTGAGGCGGCGGGAGGCTATTACAATGAGCAGTTCTTC

D gene: TRBD2
V gene: TRBV30
clone size: many
J gene: TRBJ2-7
CDR3 protein: CAWTGRAYEQYF
CDR3 DNA: TGTGCCTGGACAGGGAGGGCCTACGAGCAGTACTTC

D gene: .
V gene: TRBV6-5
clone size: many
J gene: TRBJ2-5
CDR3 protein: CASSFRLSQETQYF
CDR3 DNA: TGTGCCAGCAGTTTCCGACTATCCCAAGAGACCCAGTACTTC

D gene: .
V gene: TRBV15
clone size: .
J gene: TRBJ2-2
CDR3 protein: CATSRDWKINTGELFF
CDR3 DNA: TGTGCCACCAGCAGAGATTGGAAGATCAACACCGGGGAGCTGTTTTTT

D gene: .
V gene: TRBV7-8
clone size: many
J gene: TRBJ1-1
CDR3 protein: CASSVTLNTEAFF
CDR3 DNA: TGTGCCAGCAGCGTTACACTGAACACTGAAGCTTTCTTT

D gene: TRBD1
V gene: TRBV30
clone size: many
J gene: TRBJ1-2
CDR3 protein: CAWSSQGGYGYTF
CDR3 DNA: TGTGCCTGGAGTTCACAGGGGGGCTATGGCTACACCTTC

D gene: TRBD1
V gene: TRBV5-4
clone size: few
J gene: TRBJ2-1
CDR3 protein: CASSMGAGGEGAEQFF
CDR3 DNA: TGTGCCAGCAGCATGGGGGCAGGGGGCGAGGGGGCTGAGCAGTTCTTC

D gene: TRBD1
V gene: TRBV29-1
clone size: many
J gene: TRBJ2-7
CDR3 protein: CSARLGTGGYEQYF
CDR3 DNA: TGCAGCGCCCGTTTGGGGACAGGGGGCTACGAGCAGTACTTC

D gene: .
V gene: TRBV12-3/TRBV12-4
clone size: many
J gene: TRBJ1-5
CDR3 protein: CASSLGADGQNRPQHF
CDR3 DNA: TGTGCCAGCAGTTTGGGGGCGGACGGTCAGAACCGGCCCCAGCATTTT

D gene: TRBD1
V gene: TRBV28
clone size: .
J gene: TRBJ2-3
CDR3 protein: CASSPGQATGTDTQYF
CDR3 DNA: TGTGCCAGCAGTCCCGGACAGGCCACGGGCACAGATACGCAGTATTTT

D gene: .
V gene: TRBV30
clone size: many
J gene: TRBJ1-5
CDR3 protein: CAWTPRGGNRQPQHF
CDR3 DNA: TGTGCCTGGACCCCCAGGGGAGGGAACAGGCAGCCCCAGCATTTT

D gene: .
V gene: TRBV7-2
clone size: many
J gene: TRBJ2-1
CDR3 protein: CASSLATGVFNEQFF
CDR3 DNA: TGTGCCAGCAGCTTAGCTACCGGGGTTTTCAATGAGCAGTTCTTC

D gene: .
V gene: TRBV28
clone size: many
J gene: TRBJ2-7
CDR3 protein: CASSLTRGEQYF
CDR3 DNA: TGTGCCAGCAGTTTAACCCGGGGGGAGCAGTACTTC